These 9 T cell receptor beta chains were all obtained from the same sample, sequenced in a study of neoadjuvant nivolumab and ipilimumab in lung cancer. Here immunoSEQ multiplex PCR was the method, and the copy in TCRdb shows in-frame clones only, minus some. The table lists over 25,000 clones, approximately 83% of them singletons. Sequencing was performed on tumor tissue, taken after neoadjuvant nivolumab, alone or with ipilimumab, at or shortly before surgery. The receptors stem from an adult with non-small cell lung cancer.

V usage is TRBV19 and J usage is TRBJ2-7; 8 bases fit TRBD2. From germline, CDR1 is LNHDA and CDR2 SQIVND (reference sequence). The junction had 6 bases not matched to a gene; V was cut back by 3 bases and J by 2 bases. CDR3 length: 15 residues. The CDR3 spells CASSIGVRGAYEQYF. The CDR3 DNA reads TGTGCCAGTAGTATCGGGGTGCGGGGGGCCTACGAGCAGTACTTC.

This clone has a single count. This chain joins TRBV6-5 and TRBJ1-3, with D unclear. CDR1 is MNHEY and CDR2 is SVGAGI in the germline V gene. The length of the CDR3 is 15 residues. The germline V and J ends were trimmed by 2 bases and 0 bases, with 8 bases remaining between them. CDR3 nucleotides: TGTGCCAGCAGTTACCAGCTTCACTCTGGAAACACCATATATTTT. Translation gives CASSYQLHSGNTIYF.

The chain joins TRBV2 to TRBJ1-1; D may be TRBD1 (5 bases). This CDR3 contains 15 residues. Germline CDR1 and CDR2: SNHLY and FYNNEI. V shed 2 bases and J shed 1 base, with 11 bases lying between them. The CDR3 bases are TGTGCCAGCAGTGAACGGGCAGGGTCGAACACTGAAGCTTTCTTT. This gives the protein CASSERAGSNTEAFF.

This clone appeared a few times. This chain's CDR3 is CASSLSGTSSYEQYF. In nucleotides, the CDR3 is TGCGCCAGCAGCTTGAGCGGGACTAGTTCCTACGAGCAGTACTTC. This chain joins TRBV5-1 and TRBJ2-7; 8 positions match TRBD2. The CDR3 consists of 15 residues. The J segment lost 1 base and the V segment lost 1 base, leaving 4 bases of the junction unmatched. Germline CDR1 reads SGHRS; CDR2 reads YFSETQ.

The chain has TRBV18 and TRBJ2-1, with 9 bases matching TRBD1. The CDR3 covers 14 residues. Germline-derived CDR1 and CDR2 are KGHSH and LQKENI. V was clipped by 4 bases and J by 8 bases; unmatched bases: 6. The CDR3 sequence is CASSLTGGSDEQFF. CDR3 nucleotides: TGTGCCAGCTCACTGACAGGGGGAAGCGATGAGCAGTTCTTC.

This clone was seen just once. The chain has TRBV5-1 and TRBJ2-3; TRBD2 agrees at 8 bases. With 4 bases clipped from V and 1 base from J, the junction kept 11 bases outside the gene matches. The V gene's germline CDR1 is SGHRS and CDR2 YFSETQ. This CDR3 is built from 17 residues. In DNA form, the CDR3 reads TGCGCCAGCAGCAAAAAAACCGGGACTAGGGGCACAGATACGCAGTATTTT. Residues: CASSKKTGTRGTDTQYF. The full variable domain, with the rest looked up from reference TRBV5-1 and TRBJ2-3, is KAGVTQTPRYLIKTRGQQVTLSCSPISGHRSVSWYQQTPGQGLQFLFEYFSETQRNKGNFPGRFSGRQFSNSRSEMNVSTLELGDSALYLCASSKKTGTRGTDTQYFGPGTRLTVL.

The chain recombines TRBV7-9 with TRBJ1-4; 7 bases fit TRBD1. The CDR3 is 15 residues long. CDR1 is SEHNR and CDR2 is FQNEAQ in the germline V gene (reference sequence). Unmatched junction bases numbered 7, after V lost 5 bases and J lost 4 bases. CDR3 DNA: TGTGCCAGCAGCACATCCGGGACAGTTAATGAAAAACTGTTTTTT. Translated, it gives CASSTSGTVNEKLFF.

The CDR3 reads CASSLEWGAADTQYF. In DNA form, the CDR3 reads TGTGCCAGCAGCTTGGAGTGGGGGGCGGCAGATACGCAGTATTTT. This chain connects TRBV5-4 to TRBJ2-3; perhaps D is TRBD1 or TRBD2 (6 bases each). CDR3 length: 15 residues. Trimming took off 0 bases at V and 4 bases at J, with 12 bases between the two ends. Germline V gene lookup returns CDR1 SGHNT and CDR2 YYREEE (reference sequence). Complete variable domain (other parts from reference TRBV5-4 and TRBJ2-3): ETGVTQSPTHLIKTRGQQVTLRCSSQSGHNTVSWYQQALGQGPQFIFQYYREEENGRGNFPPRFSGLQFPNYSSELNVNALELDDSALYLCASSLEWGAADTQYFGPGTRLTVL.

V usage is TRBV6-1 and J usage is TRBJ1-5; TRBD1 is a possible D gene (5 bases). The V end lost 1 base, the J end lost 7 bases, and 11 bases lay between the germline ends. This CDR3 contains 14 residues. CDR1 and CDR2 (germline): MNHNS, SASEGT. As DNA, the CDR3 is TGTGCCAGCAGTGAAGGCCGGGGGGGGCAGCCCCAGCATTTT. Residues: CASSEGRGGQPQHF.